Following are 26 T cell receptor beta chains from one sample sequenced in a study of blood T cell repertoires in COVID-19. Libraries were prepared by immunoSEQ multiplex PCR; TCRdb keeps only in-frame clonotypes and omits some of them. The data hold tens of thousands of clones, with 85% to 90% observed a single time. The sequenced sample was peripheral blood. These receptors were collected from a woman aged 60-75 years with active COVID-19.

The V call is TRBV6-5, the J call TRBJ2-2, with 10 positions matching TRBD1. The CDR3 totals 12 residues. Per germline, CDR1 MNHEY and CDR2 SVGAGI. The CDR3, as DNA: TGTGGGGGACAGGGGCTGACCGGGGAGCTGTTTTTT. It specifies CGGQGLTGELFF.

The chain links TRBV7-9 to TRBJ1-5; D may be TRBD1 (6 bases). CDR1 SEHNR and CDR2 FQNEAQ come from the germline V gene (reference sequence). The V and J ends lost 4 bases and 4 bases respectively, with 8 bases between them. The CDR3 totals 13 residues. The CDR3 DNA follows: TGTGCCAGCAGCTCACAGGGTAATCAGCCCCAGCATTTT. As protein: CASSSQGNQPQHF.

For the CDR3, the DNA is TGCAGCGTCGATAGTATTCAGGGGGGATCTGTCGAGCAGTTCTTC. Translated: CSVDSIQGGSVEQFF. This chain uses TRBV29-1 with TRBJ2-1, with D perhaps matching TRBD1 (7 bases). Trimming pared 6 bases from V and 10 bases from J, leaving 25 bases between. Germline V lookup: CDR1 SQVTM, CDR2 ANQGSEA. The CDR3 covers 15 residues.

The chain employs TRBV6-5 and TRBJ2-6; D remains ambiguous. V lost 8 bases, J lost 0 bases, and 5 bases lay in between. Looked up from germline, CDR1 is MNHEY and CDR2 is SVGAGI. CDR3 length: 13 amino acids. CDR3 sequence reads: CASCRSGANVLTF. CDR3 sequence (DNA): TGTGCCAGCTGTCGCTCTGGGGCCAACGTCCTGACTTTC.

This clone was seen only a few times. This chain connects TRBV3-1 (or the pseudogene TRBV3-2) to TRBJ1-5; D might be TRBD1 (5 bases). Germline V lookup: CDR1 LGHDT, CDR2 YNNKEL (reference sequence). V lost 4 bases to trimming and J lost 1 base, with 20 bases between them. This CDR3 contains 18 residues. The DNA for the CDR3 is TGTGCCAGCAGCCCTTATCCCGGGGGGTTGTCCAGCAATCAGCCCCAGCATTTT. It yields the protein CASSPYPGGLSSNQPQHF.

CDR3 region: CASWRSGTGGPYEQYF. CDR3 in DNA: TGTGCCAGCTGGAGATCCGGGACAGGGGGCCCCTACGAGCAGTACTTC. The chain has TRBV27 and TRBJ2-7; 12 bases agree with TRBD1. The CDR3 runs 16 residues. The V gene's germline CDR1 is MNHEY and CDR2 SMNVEV (reference sequence). The V and J ends lost 8 bases and 2 bases, in that order; junction bases with no gene match: 10.

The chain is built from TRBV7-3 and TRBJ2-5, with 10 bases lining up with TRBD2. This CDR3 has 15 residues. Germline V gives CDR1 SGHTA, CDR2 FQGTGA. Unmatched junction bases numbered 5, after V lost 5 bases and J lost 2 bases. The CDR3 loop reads CASSPAGGGQETQYF. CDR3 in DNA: TGTGCCAGCAGCCCAGCGGGAGGGGGTCAAGAGACCCAGTACTTC. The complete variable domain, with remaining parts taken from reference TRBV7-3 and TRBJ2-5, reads GAGVSQTPSNKVTEKGKYVELRCDPISGHTALYWYRQSLGQGPEFLIYFQGTGAADDSGLPNDRFFAVRPEGSVSTLKIQRTERGDSAVYLCASSPAGGGQETQYFGPGTRLLVL.

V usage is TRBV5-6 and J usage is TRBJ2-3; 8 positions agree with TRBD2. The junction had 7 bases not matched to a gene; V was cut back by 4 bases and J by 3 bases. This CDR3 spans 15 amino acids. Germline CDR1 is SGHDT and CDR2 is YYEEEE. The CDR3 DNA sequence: TGTGCCAGCAGCATCCTGGCGGGAGGTACAGATACGCAGTATTTT. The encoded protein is CASSILAGGTDTQYF.

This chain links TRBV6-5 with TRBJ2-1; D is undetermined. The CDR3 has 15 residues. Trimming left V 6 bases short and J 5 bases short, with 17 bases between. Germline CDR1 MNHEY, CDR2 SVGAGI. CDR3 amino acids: CASSMWLELDNEQFF. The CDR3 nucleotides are TGTGCCAGCAGCATGTGGCTGGAGCTCGACAATGAGCAGTTCTTC.

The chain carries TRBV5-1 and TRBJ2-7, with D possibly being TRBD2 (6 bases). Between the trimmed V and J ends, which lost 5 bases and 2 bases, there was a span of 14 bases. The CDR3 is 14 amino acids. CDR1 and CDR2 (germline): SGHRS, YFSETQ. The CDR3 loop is CASSADGGTYEQYF. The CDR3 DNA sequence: TGCGCCAGCAGTGCTGATGGCGGGACCTACGAGCAGTACTTC.

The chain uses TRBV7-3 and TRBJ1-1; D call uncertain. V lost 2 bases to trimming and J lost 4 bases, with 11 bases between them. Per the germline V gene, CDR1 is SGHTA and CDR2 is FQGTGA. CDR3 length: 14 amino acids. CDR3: CASSLEGFRTEAFF. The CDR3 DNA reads TGTGCCAGCAGCTTAGAGGGTTTCCGCACTGAAGCTTTCTTT.

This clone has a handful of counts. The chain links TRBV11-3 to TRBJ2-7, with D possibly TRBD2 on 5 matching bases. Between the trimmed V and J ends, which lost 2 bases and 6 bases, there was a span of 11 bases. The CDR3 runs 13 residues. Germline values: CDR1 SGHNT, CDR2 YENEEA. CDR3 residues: CASSLRLSGEQYF. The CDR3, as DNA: TGTGCCAGCAGCTTAAGACTGAGCGGCGAGCAGTACTTC.

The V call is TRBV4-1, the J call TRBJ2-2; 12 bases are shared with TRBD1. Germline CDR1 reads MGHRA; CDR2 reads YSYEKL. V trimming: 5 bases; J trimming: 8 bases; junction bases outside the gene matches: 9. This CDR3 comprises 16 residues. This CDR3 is CASSGRGTGGSGELFF. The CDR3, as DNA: TGCGCCAGCAGCGGCCGCGGGACAGGGGGCTCGGGGGAGCTGTTTTTT.

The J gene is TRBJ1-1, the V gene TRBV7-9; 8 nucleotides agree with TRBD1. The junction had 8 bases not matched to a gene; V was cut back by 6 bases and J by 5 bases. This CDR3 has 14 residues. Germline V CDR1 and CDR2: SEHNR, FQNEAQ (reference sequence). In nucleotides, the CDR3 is TGTGCCAGCAGTTGGGACAGGCAAACTACTGAAGCTTTCTTT. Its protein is CASSWDRQTTEAFF.

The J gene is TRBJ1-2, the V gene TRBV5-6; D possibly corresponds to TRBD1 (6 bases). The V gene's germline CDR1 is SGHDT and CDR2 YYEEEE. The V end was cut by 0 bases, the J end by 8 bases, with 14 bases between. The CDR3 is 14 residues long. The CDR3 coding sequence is TGTGCCAGCAGCTTGGGAGGGCAGGGACAAGGCTACACCTTC. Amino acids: CASSLGGQGQGYTF.

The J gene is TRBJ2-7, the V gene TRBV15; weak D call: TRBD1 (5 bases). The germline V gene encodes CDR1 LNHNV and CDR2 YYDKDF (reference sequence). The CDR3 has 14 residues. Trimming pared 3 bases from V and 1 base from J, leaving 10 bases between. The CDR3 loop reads CATSRSTGSYEQYF. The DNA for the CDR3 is TGTGCCACCAGCAGGTCTACAGGTTCCTACGAGCAGTACTTC. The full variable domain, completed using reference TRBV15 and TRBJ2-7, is DAMVIQNPRYQVTQFGKPVTLSCSQTLNHNVMYWYQQKSSQAPKLLFHYYDKDFNNEADTPDNFQSRRPNTSFCFLDIRSPGLGDTAMYLCATSRSTGSYEQYFGPGTRLTVT.

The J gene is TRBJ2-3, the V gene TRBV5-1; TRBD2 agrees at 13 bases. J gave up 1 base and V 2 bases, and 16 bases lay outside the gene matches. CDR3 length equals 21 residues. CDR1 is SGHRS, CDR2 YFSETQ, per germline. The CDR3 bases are TGCGCCAGCAGCTTCAAAACCCCGGGACTAGCGGGGCGGACCCGCACAGATACGCAGTATTTT. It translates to CASSFKTPGLAGRTRTDTQYF.

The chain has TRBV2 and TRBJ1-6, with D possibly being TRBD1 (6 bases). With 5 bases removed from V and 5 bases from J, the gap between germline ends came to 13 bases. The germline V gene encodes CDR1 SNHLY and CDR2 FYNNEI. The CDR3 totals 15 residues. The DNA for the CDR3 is TGTGCCAGCAGTACCCAGGGGAGGGATAATTCACCCCTCCACTTT. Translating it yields CASSTQGRDNSPLHF.

The CDR3 DNA follows: TGCGCCAGCAGCCCGGATACAGGGGTCCTGAACACTGAAGCTTTCTTT. Translation gives CASSPDTGVLNTEAFF. The chain has TRBV5-1 and TRBJ1-1, with 7 bases matching TRBD1. J lost 0 bases, V lost 4 bases, and 9 bases had no gene match. The CDR3 has 16 residues. The germline V gene has CDR1 SGHRS and CDR2 YFSETQ.

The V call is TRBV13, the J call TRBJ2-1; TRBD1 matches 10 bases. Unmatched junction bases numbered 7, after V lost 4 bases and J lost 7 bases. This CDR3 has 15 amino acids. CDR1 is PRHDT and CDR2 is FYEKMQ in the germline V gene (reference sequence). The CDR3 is CASSSDRGFGNEQFF. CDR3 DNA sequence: TGTGCCAGCAGCTCGGACAGGGGGTTTGGGAATGAGCAGTTCTTC.

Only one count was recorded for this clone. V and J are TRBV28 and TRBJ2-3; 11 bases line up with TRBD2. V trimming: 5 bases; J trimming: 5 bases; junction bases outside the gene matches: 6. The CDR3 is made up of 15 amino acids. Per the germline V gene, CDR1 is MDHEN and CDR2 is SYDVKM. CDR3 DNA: TGTGCCAGCAGTGTACTAGCGGGGGCGAGAGATACGCAGTATTTT. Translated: CASSVLAGARDTQYF.

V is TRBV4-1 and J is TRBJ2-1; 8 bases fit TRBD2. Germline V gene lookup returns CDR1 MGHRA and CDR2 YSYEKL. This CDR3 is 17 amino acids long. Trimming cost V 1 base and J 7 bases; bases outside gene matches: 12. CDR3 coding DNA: TGCGCCAGCAGCCAAGTTCAGGCGGGAGGAGGGAGGAATGAGCAGTTCTTC. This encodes CASSQVQAGGGRNEQFF.

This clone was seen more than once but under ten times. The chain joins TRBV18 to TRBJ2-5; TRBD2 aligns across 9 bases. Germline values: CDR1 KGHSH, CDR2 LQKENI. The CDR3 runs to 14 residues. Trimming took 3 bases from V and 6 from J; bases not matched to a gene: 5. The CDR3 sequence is CASSPVAGEKTQYF. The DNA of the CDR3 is TGTGCCAGCTCACCGGTAGCGGGGGAAAAGACCCAGTACTTC.

CDR3 region: CASSPSIPVTNEKLFF. CDR3 DNA: TGCGCCAGCAGCCCCTCGATCCCGGTAACTAATGAAAAACTGTTTTTT. This chain joins TRBV4-1 and TRBJ1-4; no reliable D call. Trimming removed 4 bases from V and 1 base from J, with 13 bases in between. The CDR3 sequence is 16 residues long. Germline V CDR1 and CDR2: MGHRA, YSYEKL.

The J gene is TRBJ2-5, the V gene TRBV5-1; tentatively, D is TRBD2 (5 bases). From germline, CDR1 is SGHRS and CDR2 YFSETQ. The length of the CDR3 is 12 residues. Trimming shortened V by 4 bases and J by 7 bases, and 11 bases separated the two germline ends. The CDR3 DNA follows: TGCGCCAGCAGCCGAGAGGGCGCGACCCAGTACTTC. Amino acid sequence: CASSREGATQYF.

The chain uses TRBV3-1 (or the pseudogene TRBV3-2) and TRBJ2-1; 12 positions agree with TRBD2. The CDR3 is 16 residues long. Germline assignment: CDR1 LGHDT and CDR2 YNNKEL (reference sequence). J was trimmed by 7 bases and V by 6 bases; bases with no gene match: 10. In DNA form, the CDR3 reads TGTGCCAGCAGGCCCAGCCCAGGACTAGCGGGGAATGAGCAGTTCTTC. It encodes CASRPSPGLAGNEQFF.